This T cell receptor beta chain stems from a study of blood T cell repertoires in COVID-19. At the level of the study: Some COVID-19 samples were acute and others convalescent; all came from the United States, Italy and Spain. PBMCs, B-cell-depleted T cells, or T cells provided the cDNA or gDNA that made up the material.

In the authors' methods: Quantification of nucleated cells was approximated via reference gene primer amplification. Assay: immunoSEQ multiplex PCR; the TCRdb copy retains only in-frame clones and omits some. That table supplies the V and J calls and clone size; D and trimming were determined from the DNA. There are a few hundred thousand clones in the sample; over 75% occur only once, and 1.4% lies in the top ten. This CDR3 is 16 amino acids long. The germline gives CDR1 LNHNV, CDR2 YYDKDF (reference sequence). After removal of 4 bases from V and 3 bases from J, the junction contained 7 bases not matched to a gene.

The specimen sequenced was PBMCs or T cells enriched from blood (not recorded which). The chain carries TRBV15 and TRBJ2-1; 9 bases are a match to TRBD2. The receptor was isolated from a woman between 18 and 29 years old who had been exposed to COVID-19. The CDR3 loop is CATSKSRLADYNEQFF. In DNA form, the CDR3 reads TGTGCCACCAGCAAGAGCCGACTAGCGGACTACAATGAGCAGTTCTTC.